This T cell receptor beta chain derives from a study of cytomegalovirus exposure and HLA in healthy donors. Study information: Counted in an early data release were approximately 85 million unique TCRs from HLA-typed donors. Researchers found that just over 80% of over 350 genotyped donors fell within the Caucasian-associated ancestry cluster.

The CDR3 runs 14 residues. The V gene end was trimmed by 3 bases and the J gene end by 5 bases; junction bases not matched to a gene: 7. The germline V gene has CDR1 LNHDA and CDR2 SQIVND (reference sequence). A word on this clone: Its matching antigen is unknown.

The PCR ran on 60 Vbeta and 13 Jbeta primers. The data were produced by immunoSEQ multiplex PCR, yet TCRdb's version contains in-frame clones alone and is incomplete. Of about 150,000 clones listed, roughly 80% are singletons. Study-level findings and limits: It was reportedly the case that the classifier diagnosed cytomegalovirus status with high specificity and sensitivity.

V gene TRBV19 combines with J gene TRBJ2-7; TRBD1 aligns across 7 bases. This TCR derives from a woman in her twenties or thirties in good health and CMV-seronegative. The sample taken for sequencing was PBMCs. The CDR3 region has the DNA TGTGCCAGTAGTATCGGGGACAGTAGGAACGAGCAGTACTTC. It yields the protein CASSIGDSRNEQYF.